Below, 30 T cell receptor beta chains from the same sample are listed, as sequenced in a study of blood T cells in healthy people across ages. With a J-beta primer mix and a sample-barcoded 5' primer, a second PCR ran roughly 6 to 11 cycles. Using its own MiXCR run on the 5' RACE reads, TCRdb lists one record per CDR3 protein. Of 380,000 or so distinct CDR3 sequences listed, about half are singletons. Source material: blood. Source of these receptors: a man in his 60s in good health.

The sample holds a few counts of this clonotype. The gene calls are TRBV5-4 and TRBJ2-3; D is possibly TRBD2 (6 bases). The CDR3 length is 15 residues. Germline-derived CDR1 and CDR2 are SGHNT and YYREEE (reference sequence). V dropped 0 bases and J dropped 1 base, with 9 bases sitting between them. The CDR3 protein is CASSLVSGGTDTQYF. CDR3 nucleotide sequence: TGTGCCAGCAGCTTGGTTAGCGGAGGCACAGATACGCAGTATTTT.

This clonotype was observed a few times. The chain carries TRBV20-1 and TRBJ1-6; D perhaps matches TRBD1 (5 bases). Germline assignment: CDR1 DFQATT and CDR2 SNEGSKA (reference sequence). This CDR3 region has 15 residues. V lost 7 bases and J 0 bases, leaving 13 bases between the germline ends. The CDR3 spells CSVWGTSSYNSPLHF. In DNA form, the CDR3 reads TGCAGTGTATGGGGGACCAGCTCCTATAATTCACCCCTCCACTTT.

The V and J genes are TRBV20-1 and TRBJ2-7; 8 bases map to TRBD2. The end of the DNA is better explained by TRBJ2-5, so the J call may be wrong. This CDR3 spans 12 amino acids. The germline gives CDR1 DFQATT, CDR2 SNEGSKA (reference sequence). DNA for the CDR3: TGCAGTGCCCTAGCGGGTAGGGGGACCCAGTACTTC. Protein: CSALAGRGTQYF.

The V gene is TRBV5-1, the J gene TRBJ2-1; 15 positions agree with TRBD2. Per germline, CDR1 SGHRS and CDR2 YFSETQ. The CDR3 runs 18 residues. Trimming took 4 bases from V and 7 from J; bases not matched to a gene: 12. The chain's CDR3 is CASSHPGGLAGGGNEQFF. The CDR3 nucleotides are TGCGCCAGCAGCCACCCAGGGGGACTAGCGGGAGGAGGAAATGAGCAGTTCTTC.

There are many counts of this clonotype. The chain combines TRBV7-2 with TRBJ2-7; D is perhaps TRBD2 (5 bases). Germline CDR1 SGHTA, CDR2 FQGNSA. The CDR3 runs 14 residues. V was trimmed by 5 bases and J by 2 bases, leaving 13 bases between them. The CDR3 nucleotides read TGTGCCAGCAGCGAGGGTACGGGAACCTACGAGCAGTACTTC. Protein product: CASSEGTGTYEQYF.

As concerns this clonotype: A much bigger clone sits one base away, suggesting this may be a read error. The J gene is TRBJ2-1, the V gene TRBV7-2; 7 positions match TRBD1. From germline, CDR1 is SGHTA and CDR2 FQGNSA. This CDR3 is 16 amino acids long. The CDR3 is CASSSASRTGDNVQFF. The CDR3 bases are TGTGCCAGCAGCTCAGCATCTCGGACAGGCGATAATGTGCAGTTCTTC.

V and J are TRBV9 and TRBJ2-3; D is unresolved. This CDR3 spans 14 amino acids. The ends were cut back, 3 bases at V and 0 bases at J, with 8 bases in the middle. The germline V gene has CDR1 SGDLS and CDR2 YYNGEE. DNA for the CDR3: TGTGCCAGCAGCGCAGCCGATAGCACAGATACGCAGTATTTT. This gives the protein CASSAADSTDTQYF.

This clonotype came up once. This chain joins TRBV3-1 and TRBJ2-7; possible D gene TRBD2, 5 bases. Germline-derived CDR1 and CDR2 are LGHDT and YNNKEL (reference sequence). V lost 5 bases to trimming and J lost 2 bases, with 10 bases between them. The CDR3 length is 13 residues. The CDR3 spells CASSARGAYEQYF. CDR3 DNA: TGTGCCAGCAGCGCTCGGGGTGCCTACGAGCAGTACTTC.

The chain employs TRBV20-1 and TRBJ1-4; D perhaps matches TRBD1 (5 bases). V was trimmed by 6 bases and J by 6 bases, leaving 17 bases between them. Germline CDR1 and CDR2: DFQATT and SNEGSKA (reference sequence). CDR3 size: 14 residues. The chain's CDR3 is CSAPAGPLYEKLFF. CDR3 nucleotides: TGCAGTGCCCCGGCGGGACCCCTTTATGAAAAACTGTTTTTT.

The V call is TRBV4-2, the J call TRBJ2-7; 7 bases align to TRBD2. The CDR3 totals 14 residues. CDR1 and CDR2 (germline): LGHNA, YNFKEQ. The V segment lost 4 bases and the J segment 7 bases; nucleotides outside the gene matches: 10. CDR3 sequence (DNA): TGTGCCAGCAGCCGGGAGGGCCCGCCTAATGAGCAGTACTTC. As protein: CASSREGPPNEQYF.

The chain carries TRBV4-3 and TRBJ2-1; possible D gene TRBD1, 6 bases. This CDR3 has 15 amino acids. V lost 0 bases and J lost 10, with 16 bases in between. Germline loops: CDR1 LGHNA, CDR2 YSLEER. CDR3 sequence (DNA): TGCGCCAGCAGCCAAGAACAGGGATTAACCTACGAGCAGTTCTTC. This gives the protein CASSQEQGLTYEQFF.

In this sample, this clonotype turned up a few times. The chain is built from TRBV29-1 and TRBJ2-6; no clear D gene. Trimming took off 5 bases at V and 0 bases at J, with 8 bases between the two ends. There are 14 residues in the CDR3. Germline V CDR1 and CDR2: SQVTM, ANQGSEA. The CDR3 region is CSVSHNSGANVLTF. The CDR3 DNA reads as TGCAGCGTTTCTCACAACTCTGGGGCCAACGTCCTGACTTTC. Combining the CDR3 with reference TRBV29-1 and TRBJ2-6 gives the whole variable domain SAVISQKPSRDICQRGTSLTIQCQVDSQVTMMFWYRQQPGQSLTLIATANQGSEATYESGFVIDKFPISRPNLTFSTLTVSNMSPEDSSIYLCSVSHNSGANVLTFGAGSRLTVL.

This chain links TRBV3-1 with TRBJ1-2, with TRBD1 matching 7 bases. The V and J ends lost 1 base and 4 bases, in that order; junction bases with no gene match: 6. The CDR3 is 15 amino acids. Per the germline V gene, CDR1 is LGHDT and CDR2 is YNNKEL (reference sequence). This CDR3 reads CASSQGGGGLYGYTF. DNA for the CDR3: TGTGCCAGCAGCCAAGGAGGAGGGGGCCTCTATGGCTACACCTTC. Full variable domain (rest looked up from reference TRBV3-1 and TRBJ1-2): DTAVSQTPKYLVTQMGNDKSIKCEQNLGHDTMYWYKQDSKKFLKIMFSYNNKELIINETVPNRFSPKSPDKAHLNLHINSLELGDSAVYFCASSQGGGGLYGYTFGSGTRLTVV.

This clonotype was observed once. V and J are TRBV20-1 and TRBJ2-3; D call uncertain. Germline CDR1 and CDR2: DFQATT and SNEGSKA (reference sequence). The CDR3 runs 15 residues. V dropped 2 bases and J dropped 1 base, with 13 bases sitting between them. As DNA, the CDR3 is TGCAGTGCTAGACCAGAGAGGCCGGGCACAGATACGCAGTATTTT. Translation gives CSARPERPGTDTQYF.

V gene TRBV4-2 combines with J gene TRBJ2-3, with a weak D call TRBD1 (6 bases). The CDR3 sequence is 16 residues long. Trimming shortened V by 0 bases and J by 1 base, and 11 bases separated the two germline ends. Germline CDR1 and CDR2: LGHNA and YNFKEQ. For the CDR3, the DNA is TGTGCCAGCAGCCAAGATCGGAAGGGGGGCACAGATACGCAGTATTTT. This codes for CASSQDRKGGTDTQYF.

This clonotype was counted a few times. The V and J genes are TRBV6-1 and TRBJ2-1; 10 positions agree with TRBD2. The ends lost 5 bases at V and 5 bases at J; junction bases unmatched: 3. The CDR3 is 14 residues long. In germline, CDR1 is MNHNS, CDR2 SASEGT. CDR3 in DNA: TGTGCCAGCAGTATTCTAGCGGGAGACAATGAGCAGTTCTTC. This encodes CASSILAGDNEQFF.

Remarks on this clonotype: Since a much larger clone is just one base distant, this may be a read error. This chain joins TRBV9 and TRBJ2-5; D possibly corresponds to TRBD2 (5 bases). Germline V lookup: CDR1 SGDLS, CDR2 YYNGEE. The ends were cut back, 4 bases at V and 6 bases at J, with 19 bases in the middle. CDR3 length equals 15 residues. Here the CDR3 reads CASSIEAGGEKTQYF. For the CDR3, the DNA is TGTGCCAGCAGCATAGAGGCAGGAGGTGAAAAGACCCAGTACTTC.

As to this clonotype: This may arise from a read error, as a much more abundant clone is one base away. The chain uses TRBV6-9 and TRBJ1-4; D gene ambiguous. CDR1 is MNHGY and CDR2 is SVAAGI in the germline V gene. This CDR3 contains 13 residues. The CDR3 DNA follows: TGTGCCAGCAATCCCTGGGTCAATGAAATACTGTTTTTT. It encodes CASNPWVNEILFF.

This clonotype was seen only a few times. The chain combines TRBV6-2 or TRBV6-3 with TRBJ2-7, with TRBD2 as a possible D gene (6 bases). Trimming pared 2 bases from V and 0 bases from J, leaving 17 bases between. The CDR3 length is 17 residues. CDR1 is MNHEY and CDR2 is SVGEGT in the germline V gene. The CDR3 here is CASSYPLPGLSSYEQYF. The CDR3 region has the DNA TGTGCCAGCAGTTACCCTTTACCGGGACTGAGCTCCTACGAGCAGTACTTC.

This clonotype occurred a few times. V is TRBV5-1 and J is TRBJ1-2; perhaps TRBD1 as D (5 bases). This CDR3 region has 13 residues. V lost 7 bases and J 2 bases, leaving 12 bases between the germline ends. CDR1 and CDR2 from the germline V gene are SGHRS and YFSETQ. The CDR3 loop is CASGGPTNYGYTF. The CDR3 coding sequence is TGCGCCAGCGGGGGACCGACAAACTATGGCTACACCTTC.

The J gene is TRBJ2-1, the V gene TRBV5-8, with D possibly TRBD1 on 6 matching bases. Trimming stripped 3 bases from V and 6 bases from J, with 10 bases between. CDR3 length: 13 amino acids. Germline CDR1 and CDR2: SGHTS and YDEGEE. The CDR3 loop is CASSWVQGNEQFF. The CDR3, as DNA: TGTGCCAGCAGCTGGGTACAGGGCAATGAGCAGTTCTTC.

The chain employs TRBV12-3 or TRBV12-4 and TRBJ2-5, with D perhaps matching TRBD2 (5 bases). The tail of the sequence fits TRBJ2-7 better, so the J call may be wrong. This CDR3 contains 14 residues. The CDR3 sequence: CASSLRAEGNEQYF. The CDR3 nucleotides are TGTGCCAGCAGCCTCCGGGCTGAGGGAAACGAGCAGTACTTC.

This chain uses TRBV6-6 with TRBJ2-7; 9 bases are a match to TRBD2. This CDR3 region has 14 residues. The V gene end was trimmed by 11 bases and the J gene end by 6 bases; junction bases not matched to a gene: 14. Germline V CDR1 and CDR2: MNHNY, SVGAGI (reference sequence). The CDR3 DNA sequence: TGTGCCGGCACTTGGGGGACTAGCAACGGCGAGCAGTACTTC. This gives the protein CAGTWGTSNGEQYF.

The gene calls are TRBV11-2 and TRBJ2-3, with D uncertain. Germline V gene data show CDR1 as SGHAT and CDR2 as FQNNGV. The CDR3 runs 13 residues. V was trimmed by 6 bases and J by 6 bases, leaving 13 bases between them. The DNA of the CDR3 is TGTGCCAGCAGAAACGGACGGGTCGATACGCAGTATTTT. Translating gives CASRNGRVDTQYF.

The V call is TRBV29-1, the J call TRBJ2-1; D possibly corresponds to TRBD2 (6 bases). The CDR3 length is 13 residues. Trimming shortened V by 8 bases and J by 4 bases, and 15 bases separated the two germline ends. Germline V gives CDR1 SQVTM, CDR2 ANQGSEA. The CDR3 DNA reads TGCAGCTTCAAAGAGCGGGTGTACAATGAGCAGTTCTTC. Its protein is CSFKERVYNEQFF.

As to this clonotype: Being one base from a much bigger clone, this may be a read error. The chain couples TRBV20-1 to TRBJ2-3, with D possibly being TRBD1 or TRBD2 (5 bases each). Germline loops: CDR1 DFQATT, CDR2 SNEGSKA (reference sequence). The CDR3 contains 13 residues. CDR3 nucleotide sequence: TGCAGTGCTACCCGGGACGGCACAGGTACGCAGTATTTT. Translating it yields CSATRDGTGTQYF.

To note about this clonotype: Possible read error: a much larger clone is one base away. The V gene is TRBV4-2, the J gene TRBJ2-5; a possible D gene is TRBD2 (6 bases). Germline CDR1 LGHNA, CDR2 YNFKEQ. The CDR3 totals 15 residues. The DNA of the CDR3 is TGTACCAGCAGCCAATTAGGGACGGGAGTGGAGACCCAGTACTTC. Translating gives CTSSQLGTGVETQYF.

The CDR3: CASSQRGGGRTDTQYF. The DNA for the CDR3 is TGTGCCAGCAGCCAGAGGGGGGGGGGCCGGACAGATACGCAGTATTTT. The chain joins TRBV3-1 to TRBJ2-3, with D maybe TRBD2 (7 bases). The length of the CDR3 is 16 residues. Germline CDR1 reads LGHDT; CDR2 reads YNNKEL (reference sequence). Between the trimmed V and J ends, which lost 3 bases and 3 bases, there was a span of 16 bases.

CDR3 residues: CASSVGTLTDTQYF. In DNA, the CDR3 is TGTGCCAGCAGCGTAGGGACTCTCACGGATACGCAGTATTTT. V is TRBV9 and J is TRBJ2-3; D might be TRBD2 (5 bases). V was shortened by 0 bases and J by 6 bases, with 11 bases between the two germline ends. Germline V CDR1 and CDR2: SGDLS, YYNGEE. The CDR3 spans 14 residues.

The genes are TRBV20-1 and TRBJ2-1; TRBD2 matches 11 bases. The CDR3 is made up of 14 amino acids. From germline, CDR1 is DFQATT and CDR2 SNEGSKA (reference sequence). V lost 6 bases and J lost 5; bases outside the gene matches: 6. CDR3 sequence: CSAGRTSGHNEQFF. CDR3 coding DNA: TGCAGTGCAGGACGGACTAGCGGGCACAATGAGCAGTTCTTC.